The present T cell receptor (beta chain) was sequenced within a study of blood T cell repertoires in COVID-19. The wider study: COVID-19 samples from acute and convalescent phases originated in the United States, Italy and Spain. T cells, B-cell-depleted T cells, or PBMCs supplied cDNA or gDNA.

Germline V lookup: CDR1 LNHDA, CDR2 SQIVND (reference sequence). This CDR3 comprises 14 residues. The V and J ends lost 2 bases and 5 bases respectively, with 12 bases between them. Original methodology: Amplification with reference gene primers provided the estimates of nucleated cell counts. TCRdb's table, derived via immunoSEQ multiplex PCR, lists solely in-frame clones and lacks some. V, J and clone size are those of that table, while D and trimming were read from the DNA. The data show 150,000 to 200,000 clones, with approximately 86% seen just once and about 5% held by the top ten. The participants were between about 18 and 89 years old and came from under 25 US areas.

Input material: PBMCs or T cells enriched from blood (not recorded which). This receptor was obtained from a woman aged 55 to 70 with acute COVID-19. The J gene is TRBJ1-1, the V gene TRBV19, with D perhaps TRBD1 (5 bases). CDR3 residues: CASSILGGGTEAFF. The CDR3 DNA reads TGTGCCAGTAGTATACTGGGTGGGGGGACTGAAGCTTTCTTT.